Following are 22 T cell receptor beta chains from one sample sequenced in a study of identifying expanded T cells in peripheral blood. Repertoires were generated with immunoSEQ multiplex PCR, while TCRdb's copy carries only in-frame clones and drops some. The data show about 85,000 clones, 70% to 90% seen once. What was sequenced was blood. The receptor set was obtained from a person aged 18 to 75 in good health.

The chain combines TRBV30 with TRBJ1-1, with D hard to call. V was clipped by 3 bases and J by 1 base, with 12 bases between them. The CDR3 consists of 14 residues. In germline, CDR1 is GTSNPN, CDR2 SVGIG (reference sequence). The chain's CDR3 is CAWRGGLGNTEAFF. In nucleotides, the CDR3 is TGTGCCTGGAGGGGAGGATTAGGGAACACTGAAGCTTTCTTT.

This clone is labeled as medium-sized. The gene calls are TRBV5-6 and TRBJ1-1; TRBD1 might be the D (5 bases). This CDR3 comprises 13 residues. V shed 4 bases and J shed 7 bases, with 14 bases lying between them. CDR1 and CDR2 (germline): SGHDT, YYEEEE. The CDR3 region is CASSPYGGVEAFF. DNA for the CDR3: TGTGCCAGCAGCCCGTACGGGGGGGTTGAAGCTTTCTTT.

This chain connects TRBV7-8 to TRBJ1-2; D possibly corresponds to TRBD1 (6 bases). CDR3 size: 16 residues. The V gene's germline CDR1 is SGHVS and CDR2 FQNEAQ. V lost 2 bases to trimming and J lost 2 bases, with 15 bases between them. The CDR3 region has the DNA TGTGCCAGCAGCTTACTCCAAGGGCAGGGGAACTATGGCTACACCTTC. Amino acid sequence: CASSLLQGQGNYGYTF.

This chain connects TRBV6-5 to TRBJ2-7; 12 bases line up with TRBD1. This CDR3 spans 15 amino acids. Germline CDR1 is MNHEY and CDR2 is SVGAGI. V dropped 4 bases and J dropped 5; count of bases not matched to a gene: 6. CDR3 bases: TGTGCCAGCAGTTCCCGGGACAGGGGGCTGGACGAGCAGTACTTC. Its translation: CASSSRDRGLDEQYF.

This clone has just a few counts. The rearrangement joins TRBV11-3 to TRBJ1-1; D unclear. Between the trimmed V and J ends, which lost 1 base and 5 bases, there was a span of 8 bases. Germline V gene sequence: CDR1 SGHNT, CDR2 YENEEA. The length of the CDR3 is 13 residues. The CDR3 is CASSLASGTEAFF. CDR3 DNA: TGTGCCAGCAGCTTAGCTAGCGGGACTGAAGCTTTCTTT.

Only one count was recorded for this clone. The rearrangement uses TRBV5-8 and TRBJ2-1; TRBD1 aligns across 8 bases. This CDR3 has 17 amino acids. The germline CDR1 and CDR2 sequences are SGHTS and YDEGEE. V shed 3 bases and J 6 bases; nucleotides not matched to a gene: 14. The CDR3 DNA is TGTGCCAGCAGCTGGATTCCGACAGGGGTGGGGGTCAATGAGCAGTTCTTC. Amino acids: CASSWIPTGVGVNEQFF.

This clone showed up just once. This chain joins TRBV7-9 and TRBJ1-2, with 8 bases identical to TRBD1. This CDR3 is 12 amino acids long. The J segment lost 8 bases and the V segment lost 8 bases, leaving 7 bases of the junction unmatched. Germline assignment: CDR1 SEHNR and CDR2 FQNEAQ (reference sequence). CDR3 sequence reads: CASGSGGEGYTF. The CDR3 nucleotides read TGTGCCAGCGGATCAGGGGGCGAGGGCTACACCTTC.

The chain joins TRBV4-2 to TRBJ1-5, with 7 bases aligning to TRBD1. In germline, CDR1 is LGHNA, CDR2 YNFKEQ. J was trimmed by 5 bases and V by 4 bases; bases with no gene match: 5. There are 14 residues in the CDR3. CDR3 region: CASSLEQGYQPQHF. Written as DNA, the CDR3 is TGTGCCAGCAGCCTCGAACAGGGGTATCAGCCCCAGCATTTT.

The V gene is TRBV9, the J gene TRBJ2-1, with TRBD2 matching 7 bases. Trimming cost V 0 bases and J 2 bases; bases outside gene matches: 2. Germline V gene lookup returns CDR1 SGDLS and CDR2 YYNGEE. The CDR3 contains 15 residues. The CDR3 DNA reads as TGTGCCAGCAGCGTAGCGGGGGGACCCTACAATGAGCAGTTCTTC. This sequence encodes CASSVAGGPYNEQFF.

The CDR3 here is CASSYGAGQGIYNEQFF. DNA of the CDR3: TGTGCCAGCAGCTACGGAGCGGGACAGGGTATCTACAATGAGCAGTTCTTC. V is TRBV5-4 and J is TRBJ2-1; 9 bases are a match to TRBD1. The germline gives CDR1 SGHNT, CDR2 YYREEE (reference sequence). The CDR3 loop spans 17 amino acids. V shed 3 bases and J 3 bases; nucleotides not matched to a gene: 10.

V and J are TRBV9 and TRBJ1-3, with unresolved D. V was pared by 6 bases and J by 3 bases, with 13 bases between. The CDR3 spans 14 residues. CDR1 is SGDLS and CDR2 is YYNGEE in the germline V gene. CDR3: CASTDAAGGNTIYF. The CDR3, as DNA: TGTGCCAGCACCGATGCCGCCGGTGGAAACACCATATATTTT.

The gene calls are TRBV10-3 and TRBJ2-2; maybe TRBD2 (9 bases). Germline CDR1 ENHRY, CDR2 SYGVKD. The CDR3 consists of 18 residues. V was shortened by 5 bases and J by 4 bases, with 23 bases between the two germline ends. The CDR3 region is CAISPGQGSGGTTGELFF. DNA of the CDR3: TGTGCCATCAGTCCCGGACAGGGAAGCGGGGGGACCACCGGGGAGCTGTTTTTT.

This clone was counted only a few times. The V and J genes are TRBV18 and TRBJ1-6, with D tentatively TRBD1 (5 bases). The germline V gene has CDR1 KGHSH and CDR2 LQKENI. The CDR3 runs 15 residues. V was cut by 5 bases and J by 7 bases, with 15 bases left in between. The CDR3 DNA follows: TGTGCCAGCTCATTGGAAGCAGGGAACAATTCACCCCTCCACTTT. This translates into CASSLEAGNNSPLHF.

The chain links TRBV28 to TRBJ2-3, with D perhaps matching TRBD1 (6 bases). Germline values: CDR1 MDHEN, CDR2 SYDVKM. CDR3 length: 13 residues. With 6 bases removed from V and 5 bases from J, the gap between germline ends came to 12 bases. CDR3 coding DNA: TGTGCCAGCAGGCGGAGGACAGAAGATACGCAGTATTTT. It codes for CASRRRTEDTQYF.

The CDR3 sequence is CASRPSGAPGQFF. The CDR3 DNA is TGTGCCAGCAGACCCAGCGGCGCTCCGGGGCAGTTCTTC. The chain joins TRBV6-5 to TRBJ2-1; perhaps TRBD2 as D (5 bases). Trimming removed 6 bases from V and 12 bases from J, with 18 bases in between. The germline V gene encodes CDR1 MNHEY and CDR2 SVGAGI. The CDR3 spans 13 residues.

CDR3 DNA: TGTGCCAGCAGCGTTCAGGGTGGGGTGGTAAGCGGAAGGGAAAAACTGTTTTTT. Residues: CASSVQGGVVSGREKLFF. The chain recombines TRBV28 with TRBJ1-4; D perhaps matches TRBD1 (5 bases). Germline assignment: CDR1 MDHEN and CDR2 SYDVKM. The CDR3 totals 18 residues. The V end was cut by 6 bases, the J end by 8 bases, with 28 bases between.

The chain links TRBV7-2 to TRBJ1-2; no reliable D call. This CDR3 region has 12 residues. Germline loops: CDR1 SGHTA, CDR2 FQGNSA. Trimming left V 0 bases short and J 7 bases short, with 6 bases between. DNA of the CDR3: TGTGCCAGCAGCTTAGCGCTCGGTGGCTACACCTTC. This codes for CASSLALGGYTF.

V gene TRBV6-1 combines with J gene TRBJ1-1, with 7 bases lining up with TRBD1. CDR1 and CDR2 (germline): MNHNS, SASEGT. The CDR3 runs to 14 residues. V lost 4 bases, J lost 0 bases, and 2 bases stayed unmatched. DNA for the CDR3: TGTGCCAGCAGTGGACAGGGCCTGAACACTGAAGCTTTCTTT. Its translation is CASSGQGLNTEAFF.

This CDR3 is CASSQKSYEQYF. In nucleotides, the CDR3 is TGTGCCAGCAGCCAAAAGTCCTACGAGCAGTACTTC. The chain couples TRBV7-9 to TRBJ2-7; no firm D call. Germline V gene data show CDR1 as SEHNR and CDR2 as FQNEAQ (reference sequence). The CDR3 length is 12 residues. The V end was cut by 5 bases, the J end by 1 base, with 6 bases between.

The V and J genes are TRBV11-2 and TRBJ2-5, with D tentatively TRBD2 (6 bases). CDR3 length: 15 residues. Germline CDR1 and CDR2: SGHAT and FQNNGV. V gave up 2 bases and J gave up 2 bases, with 12 bases separating them. The CDR3 coding sequence is TGTGCCAGCAGCTTAAGCGGAGGGTTACAAGAGACCCAGTACTTC. This encodes CASSLSGGLQETQYF. Supplemented by reference TRBV11-2 and TRBJ2-5, the full variable domain reads EAGVAQSPRYKIIEKRQSVAFWCNPISGHATLYWYQQILGQGPKLLIQFQNNGVVDDSQLPKDRFSAERLKGVDSTLKIQPAKLEDSAVYLCASSLSGGLQETQYFGPGTRLLVL.

V and J are TRBV21-1 and TRBJ1-1; TRBD1 is the table's D call and was not checked against the DNA. TRBV21-1 is annotated as a pseudogene. This CDR3 region has 12 residues. The CDR3 nucleotides are TGTGCCAGCATCGACAGGGCCACTGAAGCTTTCTTT. Its protein is CASIDRATEAFF.

This clone was seen just once. The chain links TRBV7-2 to TRBJ1-1; TRBD1 might be the D (5 bases). Looked up from germline, CDR1 is SGHTA and CDR2 is FQGNSA. The CDR3 is 16 amino acids. Deletions cut 7 bases from V and 4 bases from J, with 22 bases between. The DNA for the CDR3 is TGTGCCAGCACCCAACGGCCAGGGCAGCAGGTCACTGAAGCTTTCTTT. Its protein product is CASTQRPGQQVTEAFF.